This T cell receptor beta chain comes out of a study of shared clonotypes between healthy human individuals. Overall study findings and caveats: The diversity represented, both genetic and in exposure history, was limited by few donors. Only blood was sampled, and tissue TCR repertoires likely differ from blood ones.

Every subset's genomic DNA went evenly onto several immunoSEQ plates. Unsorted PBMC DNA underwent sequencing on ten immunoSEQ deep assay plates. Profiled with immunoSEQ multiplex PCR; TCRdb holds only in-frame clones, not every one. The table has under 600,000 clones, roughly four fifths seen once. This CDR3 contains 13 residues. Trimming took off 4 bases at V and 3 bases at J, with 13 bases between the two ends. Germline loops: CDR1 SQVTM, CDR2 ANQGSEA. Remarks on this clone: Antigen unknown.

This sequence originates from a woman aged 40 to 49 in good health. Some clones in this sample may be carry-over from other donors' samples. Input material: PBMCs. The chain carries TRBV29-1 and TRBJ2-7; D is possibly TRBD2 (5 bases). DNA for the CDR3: TGCAGCGTTGTAAGCGGAGATCGCTACGAGCAGTACTTC. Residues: CSVVSGDRYEQYF.